A single sample is the source of the 29 T cell receptor beta chains below, sequenced in a study of CD8 T cells in ankylosing spondylitis. Each CDR3 protein is one row after TCRdb ran MiXCR on the 5' RACE reads. The table has about 240,000 distinct CDR3 sequences, under 30% seen once. Material: blood, either unsorted or a sorted T cell fraction (not recorded which). All receptors come from a male donor with ankylosing spondylitis or in good health (not recorded which).

The rearrangement links TRBV20-1 to TRBJ2-1; 8 nucleotides line up with TRBD1. The trim removed 1 base at V and 8 bases at J, leaving 10 bases unmatched. This CDR3 contains 15 residues. Germline V gene lookup returns CDR1 DFQATT and CDR2 SNEGSKA (reference sequence). CDR3 protein: CSARVDRGSTDEQFF. CDR3 in DNA: TGCAGTGCTAGAGTAGACAGGGGAAGTACCGATGAGCAGTTCTTC.

This clonotype appeared many times. The V call is TRBV20-1, the J call TRBJ2-5, with a weak D call TRBD1 (5 bases). Between the trimmed V and J ends, which lost 3 bases and 5 bases, there was a span of 16 bases. The CDR3 loop spans 14 amino acids. Germline CDR1 reads DFQATT; CDR2 reads SNEGSKA (reference sequence). The CDR3 loop is CSARDTSKWETQYF. DNA of the CDR3: TGCAGTGCTAGGGACACCTCGAAGTGGGAGACCCAGTACTTC.

This chain joins TRBV12-3 or TRBV12-4 and TRBJ2-3; 8 bases agree with TRBD1. This CDR3 region has 14 residues. V shed 6 bases and J 3 bases; nucleotides not matched to a gene: 5. The CDR3 region is CASRSDRGTDTQYF. In DNA form, the CDR3 reads TGTGCCAGCAGATCTGACAGGGGAACAGATACGCAGTATTTT.

This clonotype was found a few times. The CDR3 reads CASRDRETYEQYF. As DNA, the CDR3 is TGTGCCAGCAGGGACAGGGAGACCTACGAGCAGTACTTC. The V gene is TRBV6-6, the J gene TRBJ2-7; the match to TRBD1 covers 8 bases. Germline loops: CDR1 MNHNY, CDR2 SVGAGI (reference sequence). The CDR3 consists of 13 residues. With 6 bases clipped from V and 2 bases from J, the junction kept 3 bases outside the gene matches.

A few counts support this clonotype. The chain combines TRBV29-1 with TRBJ2-1, with D maybe TRBD1 (6 bases). The germline V gene has CDR1 SQVTM and CDR2 ANQGSEA. CDR3 length: 12 residues. The CDR3 loop reads CRGRGGCYEQFF. The CDR3 DNA sequence: TGCAGGGGCAGGGGCGGATGCTATGAGCAGTTCTTC.

This clonotype was seen only a few times. This sequence joins TRBV18 and TRBJ1-4, with 8 bases lining up with TRBD1. The CDR3 runs to 15 residues. Per the germline V gene, CDR1 is KGHSH and CDR2 is LQKENI. The V segment lost 4 bases and the J segment 4 bases; nucleotides outside the gene matches: 5. The CDR3: CASSLGTGLNEKLFF. The CDR3 DNA reads as TGTGCCAGCTCACTTGGGACAGGCCTTAATGAAAAACTGTTTTTT.

This clonotype came up a few times. The V call is TRBV20-1, the J call TRBJ2-3, with 14 bases fitting TRBD2. There are 12 residues in the CDR3. CDR1 is DFQATT, CDR2 SNEGSKA, per germline (reference sequence). The CDR3 DNA is TGCACGGGGACTAGCGGGGGACATACGCAGTATTTT. This gives the protein CTGTSGGHTQYF.

The chain uses TRBV10-3 and TRBJ2-7; D may be TRBD1 (5 bases). The V gene's germline CDR1 is ENHRY and CDR2 SYGVKD. This CDR3 region has 12 residues. Trimming took 10 bases from V and 1 from J, leaving 11 bases between them. CDR3 DNA: TGTGCCACGGAGACAGAGTCCTACGAGCAGTACTTC. Protein: CATETESYEQYF.

The V gene is TRBV3-1, the J gene TRBJ2-7; possibly TRBD1 or TRBD2 for D (5 bases each). Germline values: CDR1 LGHDT, CDR2 YNNKEL (reference sequence). The CDR3 has 14 residues. Trimming pared 0 bases from V and 7 bases from J, leaving 13 bases between. The CDR3 loop reads CASSQEFREGEQYF. The DNA for the CDR3 is TGTGCCAGCAGCCAAGAGTTCAGAGAGGGGGAGCAGTACTTC.

In its sample, this clonotype was seen many times. The rearrangement uses TRBV3-1 and TRBJ1-6, with D perhaps matching TRBD1 (5 bases). Trimming cost V 4 bases and J 10 bases, with 11 bases left between them. CDR1 is LGHDT and CDR2 is YNNKEL in the germline V gene (reference sequence). The CDR3 totals 13 residues. CDR3 protein: CASSLKGDSPLHF. The CDR3, as DNA: TGTGCCAGCAGCCTTAAAGGGGACTCACCCCTCCACTTT.

This clonotype was found many times. The CDR3 sequence is CSARVWGRYGTEAFF. As DNA, the CDR3 is TGCAGTGCTAGAGTCTGGGGGAGATACGGCACTGAAGCTTTCTTT. The chain carries TRBV20-1 and TRBJ1-1, with D possibly being TRBD1 (5 bases). Germline V gene lookup returns CDR1 DFQATT and CDR2 SNEGSKA (reference sequence). CDR3 length: 15 residues. The V and J ends lost 1 base and 4 bases respectively, with 16 bases between them.

This chain uses TRBV5-1 with TRBJ1-1; 12 bases are a match to TRBD1. With V trimmed by 3 bases and J by 1 base, 4 bases remained unmatched. CDR1 and CDR2 (germline): SGHRS, YFSETQ. This CDR3 contains 16 residues. The CDR3 DNA reads TGCGCCAGCAGCTACGGGACAGGGGGCTCGAACACTGAAGCTTTCTTT. Protein sequence: CASSYGTGGSNTEAFF.

This clonotype was recorded at least ten times. The V gene is TRBV12-3 or TRBV12-4, the J gene TRBJ2-3, with a possible D match to TRBD1 (6 bases). Trimming left V 5 bases short and J 1 base short, with 13 bases between. This CDR3 is built from 15 residues. CDR3 sequence: CASSPAGVGTDTQYF. The CDR3 DNA sequence: TGTGCCAGCAGTCCGGCAGGGGTTGGCACAGATACGCAGTATTTT.

The table lists this clonotype with a few counts. J is TRBJ1-5 and V is TRBV29-1; no firm D call. The germline V gene encodes CDR1 SQVTM and CDR2 ANQGSEA. The CDR3 consists of 12 residues. V lost 6 bases and J lost 4, with 10 bases in between. The CDR3 sequence is CSVRIGNQPQHF. In nucleotides, the CDR3 is TGCAGCGTCAGAATAGGGAATCAGCCCCAGCATTTT.

The chain links TRBV3-1 to TRBJ2-5, with D uncertain. Trimming took 5 bases from V and 1 from J, leaving 8 bases between them. The CDR3 runs 13 residues. Per the germline V gene, CDR1 is LGHDT and CDR2 is YNNKEL (reference sequence). CDR3 residues: CASSTVGQETQYF. The CDR3 DNA follows: TGTGCCAGCAGCACTGTAGGCCAAGAGACCCAGTACTTC.

This chain links TRBV11-2 with TRBJ2-5, with 10 bases matching TRBD2. Germline CDR1 and CDR2: SGHAT and FQNNGV. The CDR3 consists of 19 residues. Unmatched junction bases numbered 18, after V lost 4 bases and J lost 4 bases. DNA for the CDR3: TGTGCCAGCAGCTCCACCGGAGAGCGGGGGGGCTATTGGAGAGAGACCCAGTACTTC. Amino acid sequence: CASSSTGERGGYWRETQYF.

In its sample, this clonotype was seen many times. This chain uses TRBV5-1 with TRBJ1-2; D may be TRBD1 (5 bases). V lost 0 bases to trimming and J lost 4 bases, with 10 bases between them. The CDR3 is 14 residues long. Germline V gene lookup returns CDR1 SGHRS and CDR2 YFSETQ. CDR3 nucleotides: TGCGCCAGCAGCTTGGGGGACGGCGGCTATGGCTACACCTTC. Its protein product is CASSLGDGGYGYTF. The variable domain in full, completed from reference TRBV5-1 and TRBJ1-2, reads KAGVTQTPRYLIKTRGQQVTLSCSPISGHRSVSWYQQTPGQGLQFLFEYFSETQRNKGNFPGRFSGRQFSNSRSEMNVSTLELGDSALYLCASSLGDGGYGYTFGSGTRLTVV.

This clonotype was picked up a small number of times. This sequence joins TRBV29-1 and TRBJ2-1, with 8 bases lining up with TRBD1. Germline CDR1 reads SQVTM; CDR2 reads ANQGSEA. V shed 8 bases and J 7 bases; nucleotides not matched to a gene: 13. The CDR3 runs to 14 residues. Here the CDR3 reads CSSSGQGFDNEQFF. The CDR3 DNA sequence: TGCAGCTCGTCCGGACAGGGATTTGATAATGAGCAGTTCTTC.

The table lists this clonotype with a few counts. The chain employs TRBV20-1 and TRBJ2-5; TRBD2 might be the D (6 bases). This CDR3 contains 15 residues. CDR1 and CDR2 from the germline V gene are DFQATT and SNEGSKA (reference sequence). The CDR3 DNA sequence: TGCAGCGGTATCATAGCGGAGACGATCCAAGAGACCCAGTACTTC. It yields the protein CSGIIAETIQETQYF.

The chain combines TRBV2 with TRBJ1-5; 8 bases are a match to TRBD1. V was clipped by 7 bases and J by 6 bases; unmatched bases: 8. The CDR3 totals 14 residues. Germline V gene data show CDR1 as SNHLY and CDR2 as FYNNEI. This CDR3 is CASNPGGRGQPQHF. The CDR3 DNA follows: TGTGCCAGCAATCCAGGGGGCAGAGGTCAGCCCCAGCATTTT. Full variable domain (remainder filled in from reference TRBV2 and TRBJ1-5): EPEVTQTPSHQVTQMGQEVILRCVPISNHLYFYWYRQILGQKVEFLVSFYNNEISEKSEIFDDQFSVERPDGSNFTLKIRSTKLEDSAMYFCASNPGGRGQPQHFGDGTRLSIL.

The V call is TRBV12-3 or TRBV12-4, the J call TRBJ1-5, with TRBD1 matching 8 bases. V gave up 5 bases and J gave up 11 bases; unmatched junction bases: 5. The CDR3 is 12 amino acids. CDR3 residues: CASSTRTGSQHF. The CDR3 DNA follows: TGTGCCAGCAGTACCCGGACAGGGTCCCAGCATTTT.

This clonotype was observed many times. The gene calls are TRBV20-1 and TRBJ1-1, with D unresolved. CDR1 is DFQATT and CDR2 is SNEGSKA in the germline V gene (reference sequence). The CDR3 runs to 14 residues. V was trimmed by 5 bases and J by 4 bases, leaving 17 bases between them. CDR3 region: CSAQRDSGGTEAFF. The CDR3 DNA is TGCAGTGCTCAGCGAGATTCCGGAGGCACTGAAGCTTTCTTT.

This chain joins TRBV15 and TRBJ2-2; D is undetermined. CDR1 LNHNV and CDR2 YYDKDF come from the germline V gene (reference sequence). The CDR3 covers 15 residues. V was trimmed by 0 bases and J by 6 bases, leaving 11 bases between them. CDR3 region: CATSRDNRAAGELFF. CDR3 in DNA: TGTGCCACCAGCAGAGATAATCGGGCGGCCGGGGAGCTGTTTTTT.

This clonotype is a singleton in its sample. The rearrangement links TRBV2 to TRBJ2-7; TRBD1 matches 9 bases. V gave up 8 bases and J gave up 0 bases; unmatched junction bases: 8. The V gene's germline CDR1 is SNHLY and CDR2 FYNNEI. The CDR3 covers 15 residues. In DNA, the CDR3 is TGTGCCAGCTTAGGGGTGGGACAGGGCTCCTACGAGCAGTACTTC. Translation: CASLGVGQGSYEQYF.

This clonotype showed up many times. This chain links TRBV27 with TRBJ2-5; TRBD2 matches 8 bases. The CDR3 has 14 amino acids. The V gene's germline CDR1 is MNHEY and CDR2 SMNVEV (reference sequence). The V segment lost 6 bases and the J segment 2 bases; nucleotides outside the gene matches: 5. The chain's CDR3 is CASRPGGLQETQYF. CDR3 DNA sequence: TGTGCCAGCAGACCGGGGGGGCTACAAGAGACCCAGTACTTC.

The chain uses TRBV12-3 or TRBV12-4 and TRBJ2-5; D possibly corresponds to TRBD2 (5 bases). V shed 3 bases and J shed 5 bases, with 7 bases lying between them. The CDR3 is 12 residues long. DNA for the CDR3: TGTGCCAGCAGTTTTACTAGGGAGACCCAGTACTTC. This codes for CASSFTRETQYF.

The chain employs TRBV10-1 and TRBJ1-6, with D hard to call. The CDR3 sequence is 14 residues long. Between the trimmed V and J ends, which lost 0 bases and 9 bases, there was a span of 9 bases. Germline lookup yields CDR1 WNHNN and CDR2 SYGVQD (reference sequence). CDR3 sequence: CASSESGDTSPLHF. CDR3 bases: TGCGCCAGCAGTGAGTCTGGGGATACTTCACCCCTCCACTTT.

This clonotype was observed at least ten times. The chain uses TRBV12-3 or TRBV12-4 and TRBJ2-1; maybe TRBD2 (6 bases). CDR3 size: 14 residues. V shed 8 bases and J shed 4 bases, with 15 bases lying between them. The CDR3 reads CASARFGGYNEQFF. In DNA form, the CDR3 reads TGTGCCAGCGCTCGGTTCGGAGGGTACAATGAGCAGTTCTTC.

This chain connects TRBV20-1 to TRBJ2-3, with TRBD2 identical over 8 bases. This CDR3 is 14 amino acids long. Germline CDR1 is DFQATT and CDR2 is SNEGSKA (reference sequence). The DNA for the CDR3 is TGCAGCCCTGGCGGGGGGCCCGACACAGATACGCAGTATTTT. Its translation is CSPGGGPDTDTQYF.